This T cell receptor beta chain was sequenced during a study of Ad26.COV2.S vaccination and SARS-CoV-2 variants. Study in general: The Ad26.COV2.S arm of the COV1001 trial was where the donor was placed. Findings and limits, study-wide: Total T cell responses, in the TCR breadth and depth analyses, may have been underestimated.

Treatment in this sample: about 20 received Ad26.COV2.S at low or high dose, single or two shots; several received placebo; per-sample allocation not given. Specimen acquisition occurred on day 63 following the initial vaccine or placebo injection. Assay used: immunoSEQ multiplex PCR; TCRdb lists only in-frame clones, some missing. The table records 350,000 to 500,000 clones, 80% to 95% of them present only once. The CDR3 loop spans 16 amino acids. Trimming pared 1 base from V and 6 bases from J, leaving 16 bases between. Germline CDR1 SGHTS, CDR2 YDEGEE. This clone appeared once. What it binds is unknown.

The chain combines TRBV5-8 with TRBJ2-2; no firm D call. This specimen consisted of peripheral blood, obtained in a trial of Ad26.COV2.S vaccine versus placebo. This clonotype was sampled from a person aged 18-60 years who received the Ad26.COV2.S COVID-19 vaccine or a placebo. As DNA, the CDR3 is TGTGCCAGCAGCTTGAGGAGTCCCCCCCAGGCCGGGGAGCTGTTTTTT. It encodes CASSLRSPPQAGELFF.